This T cell receptor (beta chain) originates from a study of cytomegalovirus exposure and HLA in healthy donors. PCR primers comprised 60 Vbeta and 13 Jbeta primers. The assay was immunoSEQ multiplex PCR, and TCRdb's table has in-frame clones only and misses some. Among tens of thousands of clones listed, roughly two thirds were seen once. The V and J ends lost 4 bases and 0 bases, in that order; junction bases with no gene match: 5. CDR3 size: 15 residues. The germline CDR1 and CDR2 sequences are LGHNA and YNFKEQ. The material sequenced was PBMCs. The sequence derives from a man aged 55 to 70 in good health and CMV-seropositive. The chain has TRBV4-2 and TRBJ2-5, with TRBD2 identical over 7 bases. CDR3 sequence reads: CASSPGLGHQETQYF. CDR3 nucleotide sequence: TGTGCCAGCAGCCCAGGACTAGGGCACCAAGAGACCCAGTACTTC.